The 20 T cell receptor beta chains listed next were all sequenced from one sample in a study of shared clonotypes between healthy human individuals. Clones were sequenced by immunoSEQ multiplex PCR, and TCRdb holds only the in-frame ones, with some missing. The data hold more than 2 million clones, with just under 95% observed a single time. Naive CD8 cells lacked CD45RO, underwent positive selection for CCR7 and left out terminally differentiated effector memory CD45RA+ cells. Material for sequencing was naive CD8+ T cells sorted from blood. Receptors were obtained from a man aged 18 to 29 in good health.

The V and J genes are TRBV5-1 and TRBJ1-1; D perhaps matches TRBD1 (6 bases). The CDR3 covers 17 residues. The V and J ends lost 2 bases and 1 base respectively, with 18 bases between them. CDR1 is SGHRS and CDR2 is YFSETQ in the germline V gene. The chain's CDR3 is CASSLSLTGSRNTEAFF. CDR3 nucleotide sequence: TGCGCCAGCAGCTTAAGCTTGACAGGCTCCCGGAACACTGAAGCTTTCTTT.

The rearrangement uses TRBV7-9 and TRBJ2-7, with D uncertain. Per the germline V gene, CDR1 is SEHNR and CDR2 is FQNEAQ (reference sequence). CDR3 length equals 15 residues. V lost 0 bases, J lost 3 bases, and 12 bases lay in between. The CDR3 bases are TGTGCCAGCAGCTTAGCGACCCACGCATTCTACGAGCAGTACTTC. Protein product: CASSLATHAFYEQYF.

This chain connects TRBV7-2 to TRBJ2-7; D is uncertain. CDR1 is SGHTA, CDR2 FQGNSA, per germline. CDR3 length equals 14 residues. Trimming removed 2 bases from V and 3 bases from J, with 11 bases in between. The DNA of the CDR3 is TGTGCCAGCAGCTTATCTTCCCTCATCTACGAGCAGTACTTC. This translates into CASSLSSLIYEQYF.

This sequence joins TRBV4-3 and TRBJ2-5, with 9 bases matching TRBD2. Germline CDR1 LGHNA, CDR2 YSLEER. CDR3 size: 15 residues. Trimming at V came to 3 bases and at J to 3 bases, leaving 5 bases not matched to a gene. DNA for the CDR3: TGCGCCAGCAGCCACCTACTAGCGGGCGAAGAGACCCAGTACTTC. Its translation is CASSHLLAGEETQYF.

The chain joins TRBV14 to TRBJ2-1, with 8 nucleotides matching TRBD1. The CDR3 runs to 15 residues. Trimming removed 1 base from V and 4 bases from J; junction bases left unmatched: 3. Germline V gene sequence: CDR1 SGHDN, CDR2 FVKESK. The CDR3 loop is CASSQARQGYNEQFF. CDR3 DNA sequence: TGTGCCAGCAGCCAAGCCAGACAGGGGTACAATGAGCAGTTCTTC.

The chain has TRBV29-1 and TRBJ2-2; D is undetermined. Germline V gene sequence: CDR1 SQVTM, CDR2 ANQGSEA. This CDR3 is built from 13 residues. V was cut by 2 bases and J by 2 bases, with 6 bases left in between. As DNA, the CDR3 is TGCAGCGTTGAACTAGATAACACCGGGGAGCTGTTTTTT. As protein: CSVELDNTGELFF.

This chain connects TRBV2 to TRBJ1-3; D is possibly TRBD1 (5 bases). V was shortened by 6 bases and J by 2 bases, with 14 bases between the two germline ends. The CDR3 totals 15 residues. CDR1 and CDR2 from the germline V gene are SNHLY and FYNNEI. The CDR3 DNA sequence: TGTGCCAGCAGCCCCGAGGGACGGCCTGGAAACACCATATATTTT. Its protein product is CASSPEGRPGNTIYF. The full variable domain, with the rest looked up from reference TRBV2 and TRBJ1-3, is EPEVTQTPSHQVTQMGQEVILRCVPISNHLYFYWYRQILGQKVEFLVSFYNNEISEKSEIFDDQFSVERPDGSNFTLKIRSTKLEDSAMYFCASSPEGRPGNTIYFGEGSWLTVV.

This chain joins TRBV7-9 and TRBJ2-3; no definite D call. The ends were cut back, 1 base at V and 5 bases at J, with 13 bases in the middle. The CDR3 contains 15 residues. Germline V gene sequence: CDR1 SEHNR, CDR2 FQNEAQ (reference sequence). The CDR3 region has the DNA TGTGCCAGCAGCTTAGGTGTCAGCTACGAAGATACGCAGTATTTT. It specifies CASSLGVSYEDTQYF.

The chain is built from TRBV27 and TRBJ2-7; perhaps TRBD2 as D (6 bases). Trimming took off 2 bases at V and 1 base at J, with 12 bases between the two ends. Germline loops: CDR1 MNHEY, CDR2 SMNVEV (reference sequence). This CDR3 contains 15 residues. DNA of the CDR3: TGTGCCAGCAGTTTAAAAGGGGACTCGTCCTACGAGCAGTACTTC. Translation gives CASSLKGDSSYEQYF.

Turning to this clone: Other DNA sequences of this sample code for an identical CDR3. The chain joins TRBV7-9 to TRBJ2-7; D may be TRBD2 (6 bases). This CDR3 has 13 residues. Per germline, CDR1 SEHNR and CDR2 FQNEAQ (reference sequence). V was cut by 2 bases and J by 3 bases, with 8 bases left in between. The CDR3 region is CASSLTGDYEQYF. The CDR3, as DNA: TGTGCCAGCAGCTTAACGGGGGACTACGAGCAGTACTTC.

CDR3 in DNA: TGCGCCAGCAGCCAGGTAGGGACAGCCCTCTATGGCTACACCTTC. It yields the protein CASSQVGTALYGYTF. V and J are TRBV4-1 and TRBJ1-2; 7 bases map to TRBD1. The CDR3 extends over 15 amino acids. Per germline, CDR1 MGHRA and CDR2 YSYEKL. V gave up 3 bases and J gave up 4 bases; unmatched junction bases: 8.

This chain connects TRBV5-4 to TRBJ2-7; 7 nucleotides match TRBD2. J was trimmed by 6 bases and V by 2 bases; bases with no gene match: 8. The CDR3 extends over 14 amino acids. In germline, CDR1 is SGHNT, CDR2 YYREEE (reference sequence). Written as DNA, the CDR3 is TGTGCCAGCAGCTTATATGGCGGGAGACGCGAGCAGTACTTC. It is translated as CASSLYGGRREQYF.

The chain has TRBV11-1 and TRBJ2-2, with 8 bases identical to TRBD1. The CDR3 totals 14 residues. Germline trimming cut 2 bases from V and 7 bases from J; bases unmatched to any gene: 3. Looked up from germline, CDR1 is SGHAT and CDR2 is FQDESV (reference sequence). This CDR3 reads CASSLQGAGGELFF. The CDR3 DNA follows: TGTGCCAGCAGCTTACAGGGGGCCGGCGGGGAGCTGTTTTTT.

The V call is TRBV21-1, the J call TRBJ2-2; no DNA check was done on the table's D call, TRBD1. TRBV21-1 is labeled a pseudogene. This CDR3 is built from 13 residues. This CDR3 is CASSKETTGELFF. The CDR3 DNA sequence: TGTGCCAGCAGCAAAGAAACAACCGGGGAGCTGTTTTTT.

The rearrangement links TRBV7-6 to TRBJ1-2; D perhaps matches TRBD1 (5 bases). Trimming stripped 5 bases from V and 6 bases from J, with 13 bases between. The CDR3 extends over 13 amino acids. Germline V CDR1 and CDR2: SGHVS, FNYEAQ. In DNA, the CDR3 is TGTGCCAGCAGCGGAGAGGGGCGAGATGGCTACACCTTC. Translating it yields CASSGEGRDGYTF.

V and J are TRBV7-9 and TRBJ1-1, with a possible D match to TRBD1 (6 bases). The germline V gene encodes CDR1 SEHNR and CDR2 FQNEAQ (reference sequence). The CDR3 spans 16 residues. Trimming removed 2 bases from V and 5 bases from J, with 18 bases in between. The CDR3 sequence is CASSLPPAGAKTEAFF. DNA for the CDR3: TGTGCCAGCAGCTTACCCCCCGCAGGGGCGAAGACTGAAGCTTTCTTT.

This clone was detected only once. The V and J genes are TRBV19 and TRBJ2-7, with D maybe TRBD2 (6 bases). Trimming removed 5 bases at V and 0 bases at J, with 14 bases between. The CDR3 is 15 amino acids. Germline CDR1 reads LNHDA; CDR2 reads SQIVND (reference sequence). CDR3 nucleotide sequence: TGTGCCAGTAGTGTACGTCGGGGGACCTCCTACGAGCAGTACTTC. Its protein product is CASSVRRGTSYEQYF.

The chain couples TRBV7-9 to TRBJ2-1, with D perhaps TRBD1 or TRBD2 (5 bases each). Germline values: CDR1 SEHNR, CDR2 FQNEAQ (reference sequence). CDR3 size: 16 residues. Trimming shortened V by 0 bases and J by 0 bases, and 9 bases separated the two germline ends. This CDR3 reads CASSLAGESSYNEQFF. The CDR3 DNA reads as TGTGCCAGCAGCTTAGCAGGGGAGAGCTCCTACAATGAGCAGTTCTTC.

This chain uses TRBV7-9 with TRBJ1-3; no reliable D call. The germline V gene has CDR1 SEHNR and CDR2 FQNEAQ (reference sequence). This CDR3 spans 15 amino acids. Trimming pared 7 bases from V and 2 bases from J, leaving 15 bases between. CDR3 coding DNA: TGTGCCAGCATGGTACCAGCCGAGCCTGGAAACACCATATATTTT. Translation gives CASMVPAEPGNTIYF.

The J gene is TRBJ1-1, the V gene TRBV4-1, with 10 bases that match TRBD1. The CDR3 loop spans 15 amino acids. V was clipped by 5 bases and J by 4 bases; unmatched bases: 7. Germline values: CDR1 MGHRA, CDR2 YSYEKL. CDR3 loop: CASSYGTGAPTEAFF. CDR3 DNA sequence: TGCGCCAGCAGCTACGGGACAGGGGCTCCCACTGAAGCTTTCTTT.